What follows are 3 T cell receptor beta chains derived from one specimen sequenced in a study of blood T cell repertoires in COVID-19. The method was immunoSEQ multiplex PCR; TCRdb's version includes in-frame clones alone and lacks a portion of them. The repertoire holds about 240,000 clones, with around four fifths as singletons. Sequencing was performed on peripheral blood. All receptors come from a woman between 65 and 79 years old with acute or convalescent COVID-19.

CDR3 region: CASSIGTDYEQYF. The CDR3 DNA reads as TGTGCCAGTAGTATAGGGACAGACTACGAGCAGTACTTC. The chain couples TRBV19 to TRBJ2-7; possibly TRBD1 for D (6 bases). Trimming cost V 1 base and J 3 bases, with 7 bases left between them. The germline V gene encodes CDR1 LNHDA and CDR2 SQIVND (reference sequence). The CDR3 has 13 amino acids.

The J gene is TRBJ1-1, the V gene TRBV10-3; 7 nucleotides agree with TRBD1. This CDR3 contains 15 residues. Germline values: CDR1 ENHRY, CDR2 SYGVKD. Trimming took 0 bases from V and 5 from J; bases not matched to a gene: 6. The CDR3 bases are TGTGCCATCAGTGAGTCGAGGGGGCAAAGGACTGAAGCTTTCTTT. Its translation: CAISESRGQRTEAFF.

V and J are TRBV19 and TRBJ1-4, with D unclear. V shed 5 bases and J shed 0 bases, with 7 bases lying between them. CDR3 size: 14 residues. Germline V gene lookup returns CDR1 LNHDA and CDR2 SQIVND (reference sequence). This chain's CDR3 is CASSPQATNEKLFF. The CDR3 nucleotides are TGTGCCAGTAGTCCCCAGGCAACTAATGAAAAACTGTTTTTT.